A selection of T cell receptor beta chains follows, all from one sample in a study of cytomegalovirus exposure and HLA in healthy donors. Method: immunoSEQ multiplex PCR; TCRdb's copy keeps in-frame clones and lacks some. The sample contains around 94,000 clones, about 76% of which appear only once. The specimen was PBMCs. Receptors originate from a woman aged 40 to 55 in good health and CMV-seronegative. Each CDR3 is given with its conserved first and last residue. The D gene is left open where the match is weak. The size field is filled for only some rows; it gives once, few, many or a size class.

TRBJ1-1,TRBD1,-,TRBV14,CASSLLGQGYTEAFF,TGTGCCAGCAGCCTCCTAGGACAGGGGTACACTGAAGCTTTCTTT
TRBJ2-1,TRBD2,-,TRBV5-1,CASSLAGRGVLNEQFF,TGCGCCAGCAGCTTGGCCGGGCGGGGGGTGCTCAATGAGCAGTTCTTC
TRBJ2-1,-,-,TRBV6-6,CASSYSTRSQNNEQFF,TGTGCCAGCAGTTACTCGACCAGGTCGCAAAACAATGAGCAGTTCTTC
TRBJ2-7,-,-,TRBV6-1,CASSASALYEQYF,TGTGCCAGCAGTGCTAGTGCACTCTACGAGCAGTACTTC
TRBJ2-1,TRBD1,-,TRBV29-1,CSVAPGGHEQFF,TGCAGCGTCGCACCAGGGGGCCATGAGCAGTTCTTC
TRBJ1-2,-,-,TRBV6-5,CAVLSAYGQGKITHF,TGTGCCGTACTTTCGGCCTATGGGCAGGGAAAGATTACTCACTTC
TRBJ2-7,-,few,TRBV5-1,CASSLAATKDYEQYF,TGCGCCAGCAGCTTGGCAGCGACGAAGGATTACGAGCAGTACTTC
TRBJ1-1,TRBD1,-,TRBV7-3,CASSLGQANTEAFF,TGTGCCAGCAGCTTAGGACAGGCAAACACTGAAGCTTTCTTT
TRBJ1-1,-,-,TRBV27,CASSLRGTEAFF,TGTGCCAGCAGTCTCAGGGGAACTGAAGCTTTCTTT
TRBJ1-1,-,-,TRBV10-1,CASSTNRVMNTEAFF,TGCGCCAGCAGCACAAACAGGGTAATGAACACTGAAGCTTTCTTT
TRBJ2-6,TRBD2,few,TRBV14,CASSQISGGPGANVLTF,TGTGCCAGCAGCCAAATCTCGGGGGGGCCTGGGGCCAACGTCCTGACTTTC
TRBJ2-3,-,-,TRBV20-1,CSASVTDTQYF,TGCAGTGCTAGCGTCACAGATACGCAGTATTTT
TRBJ2-7,-,once,TRBV5-1,CASSLRGRSRSEQYF,TGCGCCAGCAGCTTGAGGGGGAGAAGCCGGTCTGAGCAGTACTTC
TRBJ2-3,TRBD2,-,TRBV6-5,CASSSGLEITDTQYF,TGTGCCAGCAGTTCTGGACTAGAAATTACAGATACGCAGTATTTT
TRBJ1-3,TRBD1,-,TRBV18,CASSPPGTAGNTIYF,TGTGCCAGCTCACCACCGGGGACAGCTGGAAACACCATATATTTT
TRBJ1-1,TRBD1,-,TRBV4-1,CASSQVGDRAPRAFF,TGCGCCAGCAGCCAAGTCGGGGACAGGGCCCCAAGAGCTTTCTTT
TRBJ2-7,TRBD2,once,TRBV4-1,CASRLETSGGLRSSYEQYF,TGCGCCAGCAGGCTGGAGACTAGCGGGGGGCTCCGGAGCTCCTACGAGCAGTACTTC
TRBJ2-3,TRBD2,-,TRBV19,CASSGAGEDTQYF,TGTGCCAGTAGTGGAGCGGGGGAAGATACGCAGTATTTT
TRBJ1-2,-,once,TRBV5-1,CASSSTTNYGYTF,TGCGCCAGCTCGTCGACAACTAACTATGGCTACACCTTC
TRBJ2-3,TRBD2,-,TRBV6-1,CASGGAGGSTDTQYF,TGTGCCAGCGGAGGAGCGGGGGGTTCCACAGATACGCAGTATTTT
TRBJ1-1,-,few,TRBV2,CASSGHLMNTEAFF,TGTGCCAGCAGTGGACACCTCATGAACACTGAAGCTTTCTTT
TRBJ2-7,TRBD1,-,TRBV28,CASSSDRTSYEQYF,TGTGCCAGCAGTTCGGACAGGACCTCCTACGAGCAGTACTTC
TRBJ2-1,TRBD2,-,TRBV2,CASSAYTGTSGASSYNEQFF,TGTGCCAGCAGCGCCTATACCGGGACTAGCGGGGCCTCCTCCTACAATGAGCAGTTCTTC
TRBJ2-2,-,-,TRBV9,CASSSSGSVPGELFF,TGTGCCAGCAGCTCAAGCGGTTCTGTCCCCGGGGAGCTGTTTTTT
TRBJ1-2,TRBD1,-,TRBV4-3,CASSQEGGTGKNYGYTF,TGCGCCAGCAGCCAAGAGGGGGGGACAGGGAAGAACTATGGCTACACCTTC
TRBJ2-7,-,-,TRBV14,CASSQAGDPYEQYF,TGTGCCAGCAGCCAAGCGGGGGACCCCTACGAGCAGTACTTC
TRBJ2-1,-,-,TRBV9,CASSVGHEQFF,TGTGCCAGCAGCGTAGGGCATGAGCAGTTCTTC
TRBJ2-3,-,once,TRBV7-9,CASSFASGTDTQYF,TGTGCCAGCAGCTTCGCCAGCGGCACAGATACGCAGTATTTT
TRBJ2-7,-,-,TRBV5-1,CASSLDWGVYHQNEQYF,TGCGCCAGCAGCTTGGATTGGGGGGTTTACCATCAAAACGAGCAGTACTTC
TRBJ1-1,-,-,TRBV4-1,CASRSTGTNTEAFF,TGCGCCAGCAGGTCTACAGGAACTAACACTGAAGCTTTCTTT
TRBJ1-2,-,few,TRBV29-1,CSGTQGPNYGYTF,TGCAGCGGTACACAGGGCCCGAACTATGGCTACACCTTC
TRBJ1-1,TRBD1,-,TRBV6-6,CASSRRDRAAPEAFF,TGTGCCAGCAGTCGCCGGGACAGGGCCGCACCTGAAGCTTTCTTT
TRBJ2-1,TRBD2,-,TRBV13,CASSVGSSGGNEQFF,TGTGCCAGCAGCGTAGGGTCTAGCGGGGGCAATGAGCAGTTCTTC
TRBJ2-4,TRBD1,-,TRBV4-1,CASSQGRARTGKNIQYF,TGCGCCAGCAGCCAGGGTAGGGCGAGGACAGGGAAAAACATTCAGTACTTC
TRBJ1-6,-,-,TRBV7-2,CASSFLQGGSPLHF,TGTGCCAGCAGCTTCCTCCAGGGTGGTTCACCCCTCCACTTT
TRBJ2-7,TRBD1,-,TRBV5-1,CASSLTKDRDNEQYF,TGCGCCAGCAGCCTCACAAAAGACAGGGACAACGAGCAGTACTTC
TRBJ2-3,-,-,TRBV5-5,CASSLSWRDTDTQYF,TGTGCCAGCAGCCTGTCGTGGAGGGATACAGATACGCAGTATTTT
TRBJ1-2,TRBD1,-,TRBV19,CASSIDGTGANYGYTF,TGTGCCAGTAGTATCGATGGGACAGGGGCTAACTATGGCTACACCTTC
TRBJ2-5,TRBD2,-,TRBV7-9,CASSLEGRGTSGPTQYF,TGTGCCAGCAGCTTAGAGGGTCGGGGGACTAGCGGGCCCACCCAGTACTTC
TRBJ1-1,-,-,TRBV19,CASRSPLRGKRDTEAFF,TGTGCCAGTAGAAGCCCCCTTCGCGGGAAGAGGGACACTGAAGCTTTCTTT